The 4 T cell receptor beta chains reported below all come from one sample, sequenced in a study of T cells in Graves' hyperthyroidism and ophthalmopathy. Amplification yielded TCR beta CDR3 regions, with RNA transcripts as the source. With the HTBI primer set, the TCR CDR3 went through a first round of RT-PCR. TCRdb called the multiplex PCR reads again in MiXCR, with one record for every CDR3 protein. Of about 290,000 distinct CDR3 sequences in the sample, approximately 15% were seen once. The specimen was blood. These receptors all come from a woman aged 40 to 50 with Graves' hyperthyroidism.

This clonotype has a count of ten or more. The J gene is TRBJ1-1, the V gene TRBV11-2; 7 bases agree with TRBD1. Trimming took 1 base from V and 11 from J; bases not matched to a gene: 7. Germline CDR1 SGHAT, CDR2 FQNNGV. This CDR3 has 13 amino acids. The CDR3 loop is CASSLGGDSGAFF. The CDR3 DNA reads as TGTGCCAGCAGCTTAGGTGGGGACAGCGGTGCTTTCTTT.

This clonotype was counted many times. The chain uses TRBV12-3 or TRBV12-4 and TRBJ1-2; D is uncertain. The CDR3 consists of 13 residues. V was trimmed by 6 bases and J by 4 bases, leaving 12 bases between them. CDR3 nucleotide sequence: TGTGCCAGCAGCCCACTAGACGTCTATGGCTACACCTTC. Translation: CASSPLDVYGYTF.

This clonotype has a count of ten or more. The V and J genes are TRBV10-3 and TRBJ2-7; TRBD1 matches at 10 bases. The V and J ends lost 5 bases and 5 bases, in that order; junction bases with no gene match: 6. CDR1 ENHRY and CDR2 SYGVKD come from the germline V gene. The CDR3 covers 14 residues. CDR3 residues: CAISFGQGGNEQYF. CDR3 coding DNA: TGTGCCATCAGTTTTGGACAGGGGGGGAACGAGCAGTACTTC.

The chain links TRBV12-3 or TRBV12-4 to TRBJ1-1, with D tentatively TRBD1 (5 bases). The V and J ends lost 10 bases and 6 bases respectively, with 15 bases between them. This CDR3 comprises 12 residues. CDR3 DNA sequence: TGTGCCACCACCCTTGGGGGTTCTGAAGCTTTCTTT. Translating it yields CATTLGGSEAFF.